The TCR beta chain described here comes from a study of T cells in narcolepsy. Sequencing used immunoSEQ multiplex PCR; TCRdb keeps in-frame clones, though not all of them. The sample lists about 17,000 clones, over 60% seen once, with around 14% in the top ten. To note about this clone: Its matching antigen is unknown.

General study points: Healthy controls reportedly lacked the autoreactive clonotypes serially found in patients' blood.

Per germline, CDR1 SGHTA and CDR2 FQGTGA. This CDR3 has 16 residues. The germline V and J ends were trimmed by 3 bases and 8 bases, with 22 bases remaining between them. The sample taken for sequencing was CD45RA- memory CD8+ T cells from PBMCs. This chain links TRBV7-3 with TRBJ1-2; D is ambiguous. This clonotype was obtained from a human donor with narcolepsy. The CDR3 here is CASSFNRNGRLEGYTF. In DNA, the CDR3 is TGTGCCAGCAGCTTCAATCGTAACGGACGTCTAGAAGGCTACACCTTC.